These 16 T cell receptor beta chains were sequenced from one sample in a study of T cells after posttransplantation cyclophosphamide. Assay: immunoSEQ multiplex PCR; the TCRdb copy retains only in-frame clones and omits some. The repertoire includes approximately 50,000 clones, roughly 94% of them detected once, and 2.9% sits in the top ten. The sequenced sample was PBMCs. The source is a woman in her thirties in good health and a related stem cell transplant donor.

The rearrangement uses TRBV28 and TRBJ1-5; D gene unclear. Germline loops: CDR1 MDHEN, CDR2 SYDVKM. V lost 3 bases and J 0 bases, leaving 12 bases between the germline ends. This CDR3 has 16 residues. CDR3 amino acids: CASSFTGRYSNQPQHF. In nucleotides, the CDR3 is TGTGCCAGCAGTTTTACGGGGAGGTATAGCAATCAGCCCCAGCATTTT.

V gene TRBV5-4 combines with J gene TRBJ1-6, with 7 bases matching TRBD1. J lost 7 bases, V lost 4 bases, and 8 bases had no gene match. This CDR3 spans 15 amino acids. The germline V gene encodes CDR1 SGHNT and CDR2 YYREEE (reference sequence). CDR3 residues: CASSVQGFNNSPLHF. In DNA, the CDR3 is TGTGCCAGCAGCGTACAGGGGTTTAACAATTCACCCCTCCACTTT. Supplemented by reference TRBV5-4 and TRBJ1-6, the full variable domain reads ETGVTQSPTHLIKTRGQQVTLRCSSQSGHNTVSWYQQALGQGPQFIFQYYREEENGRGNFPPRFSGLQFPNYSSELNVNALELDDSALYLCASSVQGFNNSPLHFGNGTRLTVT.

V and J are TRBV7-3 and TRBJ1-6; D not resolved. This CDR3 is 13 amino acids long. Germline lookup yields CDR1 SGHTA and CDR2 FQGTGA. V lost 1 base, J lost 15 bases, and 13 bases lay in between. The CDR3 protein is CASSLNPSQLLHF. The CDR3 DNA is TGTGCCAGCAGCTTAAACCCGTCCCAACTCCTCCACTTT.

Comments on this clone: A read error may account for a junction end that differs from germline. The genes are TRBV2 and TRBJ2-5, with a tentative D call TRBD1 (5 bases). CDR1 and CDR2 from the germline V gene are SNHLY and FYNNEI. This CDR3 contains 14 residues. The CDR3 DNA follows: TGTGCCAGCAGTGGGGGCTGGACCCAAGGGACCCAGTACTTC. This sequence encodes CASSGGWTQGTQYF.

This rearrangement joins TRBV6-1 to TRBJ1-3, with D maybe TRBD1 (5 bases). This CDR3 contains 11 residues. Trimming cost V 1 base and J 12 bases, with 7 bases left between them. Germline CDR1 MNHNS, CDR2 SASEGT. CDR3 in amino acids: CASSEGGLIYF. The DNA for the CDR3 is TGTGCCAGCAGTGAAGGGGGCCTCATATATTTT.

The gene calls are TRBV7-2 and TRBJ1-2; 9 bases fit TRBD1. The CDR3 spans 14 residues. Germline trimming cut 5 bases from V and 4 bases from J; bases unmatched to any gene: 5. Looked up from germline, CDR1 is SGHTA and CDR2 is FQGNSA. The DNA for the CDR3 is TGTGCCAGCAGCCCGGACAGGGGTGGCTATGGCTACACCTTC. As protein: CASSPDRGGYGYTF.

The chain couples TRBV2 to TRBJ2-5; D unclear. Germline V gene lookup returns CDR1 SNHLY and CDR2 FYNNEI. V lost 5 bases and J lost 2, with 3 bases in between. This CDR3 is built from 11 residues. CDR3 protein: CASSQQETQYF. The DNA of the CDR3 is TGTGCCAGCAGTCAGCAAGAGACCCAGTACTTC.

The chain joins TRBV30 to TRBJ1-4; TRBD1 matches at 7 bases. Germline CDR1 GTSNPN, CDR2 SVGIG (reference sequence). The junction had 4 bases not matched to a gene; V was cut back by 3 bases and J by 0 bases. This CDR3 has 15 residues. CDR3 in DNA: TGTGCCTGGAGCAGAGGGACAGCAACTAATGAAAAACTGTTTTTT. Its translation is CAWSRGTATNEKLFF.

The V call is TRBV7-2, the J call TRBJ1-1; the match to TRBD1 covers 8 bases. CDR1 is SGHTA, CDR2 FQGNSA, per germline. The V and J ends lost 4 bases and 1 base, in that order; junction bases with no gene match: 2. The CDR3 spans 14 residues. The CDR3 coding sequence is TGTGCCAGCAGCTCCGGGACAGGGAACACTGAAGCTTTCTTT. This codes for CASSSGTGNTEAFF.

The rearrangement uses TRBV18 and TRBJ1-1, with 8 bases matching TRBD1. Germline-derived CDR1 and CDR2 are KGHSH and LQKENI. The V and J ends lost 3 bases and 5 bases, in that order; junction bases with no gene match: 5. This CDR3 spans 14 amino acids. CDR3: CASSPGRGLTEAFF. In nucleotides, the CDR3 is TGTGCCAGCTCACCTGGCAGGGGGCTTACTGAAGCTTTCTTT. The variable domain in full, with the rest retrieved from reference TRBV18 and TRBJ1-1, is NAGVMQNPRHLVRRRGQEARLRCSPMKGHSHVYWYRQLPEEGLKFMVYLQKENIIDESGMPKERFSAEFPKEGPSILRIQQVVRGDSAAYFCASSPGRGLTEAFFGQGTRLTVV.

The chain joins TRBV2 to TRBJ2-1; the match to TRBD1 covers 11 bases. Germline trimming cut 5 bases from V and 7 bases from J; bases unmatched to any gene: 7. Germline V gene sequence: CDR1 SNHLY, CDR2 FYNNEI. The CDR3 spans 15 residues. The CDR3 reads CASSTPGQGVNEQFF. The CDR3 DNA sequence: TGTGCCAGCAGTACCCCGGGACAGGGGGTAAATGAGCAGTTCTTC.

The chain employs TRBV20-1 and TRBJ1-1, with TRBD1 matching 8 bases. The germline CDR1 and CDR2 sequences are DFQATT and SNEGSKA (reference sequence). V lost 5 bases, J lost 11 bases, and 7 bases stayed unmatched. The CDR3 runs 11 residues. The CDR3 loop is CSALPTGEAFF. The CDR3 nucleotides are TGCAGTGCTTTACCGACAGGGGAGGCTTTCTTT.

J is TRBJ1-2 and V is TRBV29-1, with D possibly TRBD1 on 6 matching bases. V lost 7 bases and J lost 4, with 25 bases in between. Germline loops: CDR1 SQVTM, CDR2 ANQGSEA. The CDR3 covers 16 residues. The CDR3 reads CSAPFYYPDRTYGYTF. The CDR3 DNA follows: TGCAGCGCCCCGTTTTATTACCCCGACAGGACCTATGGCTACACCTTC.

V is TRBV4-1 and J is TRBJ2-1; 8 positions agree with TRBD1. The CDR3 sequence is 17 residues long. The trim removed 3 bases at V and 6 bases at J, leaving 13 bases unmatched. The germline gives CDR1 MGHRA, CDR2 YSYEKL. CDR3 DNA: TGCGCCAGCAGCCATGGTCCCGGGACAGGCCAAATCAATGAGCAGTTCTTC. The encoded protein is CASSHGPGTGQINEQFF.

This clone occurred once. CDR3 in DNA: TGTGCCAGCTCCACCTCGGGACAGGGATCCTACGAGCAGTACTTC. Translating gives CASSTSGQGSYEQYF. The chain carries TRBV18 and TRBJ2-7; 9 bases are a match to TRBD1. The CDR3 runs to 15 residues. With V trimmed by 6 bases and J by 1 base, 7 bases remained unmatched. Germline CDR1 reads KGHSH; CDR2 reads LQKENI.

This sequence joins TRBV10-1 and TRBJ2-2, with D possibly being TRBD2 (6 bases). The CDR3 runs 14 residues. Trimming cost V 8 bases and J 1 base, with 11 bases left between them. Germline CDR1 WNHNN, CDR2 SYGVQD (reference sequence). The CDR3 DNA follows: TGCGCCAGCCAAGGGCGGGGGAACACCGGGGAGCTGTTTTTT. It encodes CASQGRGNTGELFF.